This T cell receptor beta chain was found in a study of T cells in Graves' hyperthyroidism and ophthalmopathy. Germline CDR1 SEHNR, CDR2 FQNEAQ (reference sequence). CDR3 size: 14 residues. V was cut by 1 base and J by 7 bases, with 10 bases left in between. Amplification of TCR beta CDR3 regions used RNA as the template. HTBI primers drove first-round RT-PCR of the TCR CDR3. TCRdb reprocessed the multiplex PCR reads via MiXCR and lists one record per CDR3 protein. Counted here are roughly 260,000 distinct CDR3 sequences, 13% to 15% occurring once; the ten biggest clones make up 13%. Sequenced sample: blood. J is TRBJ2-2 and V is TRBV7-9, with D unresolved. The sequence came from a woman in her 40s with Graves' hyperthyroidism that later progressed to Graves' ophthalmopathy. The CDR3 protein is CASSLGQRIGELFF. CDR3 nucleotides: TGTGCCAGCAGCTTAGGACAACGGATCGGGGAGCTGTTTTTT.